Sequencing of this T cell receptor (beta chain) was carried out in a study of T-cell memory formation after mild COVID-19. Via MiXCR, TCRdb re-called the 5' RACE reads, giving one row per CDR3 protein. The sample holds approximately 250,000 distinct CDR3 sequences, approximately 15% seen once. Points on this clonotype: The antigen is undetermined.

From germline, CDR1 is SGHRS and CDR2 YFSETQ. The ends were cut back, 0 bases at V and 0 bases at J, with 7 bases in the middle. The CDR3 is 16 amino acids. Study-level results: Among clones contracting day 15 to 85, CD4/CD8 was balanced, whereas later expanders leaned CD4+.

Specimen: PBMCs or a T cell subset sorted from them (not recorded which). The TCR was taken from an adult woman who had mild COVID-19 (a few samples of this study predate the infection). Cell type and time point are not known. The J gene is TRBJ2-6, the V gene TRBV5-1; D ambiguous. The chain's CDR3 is CASSLGSSSGANVLTF. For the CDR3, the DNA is TGCGCCAGCAGCTTGGGGAGTAGCTCTGGGGCCAACGTCCTGACTTTC.